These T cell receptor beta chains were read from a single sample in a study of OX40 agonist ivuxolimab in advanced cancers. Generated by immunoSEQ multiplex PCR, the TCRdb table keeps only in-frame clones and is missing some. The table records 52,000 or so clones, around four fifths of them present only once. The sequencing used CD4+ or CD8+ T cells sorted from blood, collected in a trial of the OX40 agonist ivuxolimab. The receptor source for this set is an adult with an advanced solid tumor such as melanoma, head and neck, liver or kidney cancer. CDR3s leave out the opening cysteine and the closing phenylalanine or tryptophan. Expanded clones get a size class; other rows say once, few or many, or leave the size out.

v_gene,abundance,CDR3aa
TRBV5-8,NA,ASSLWSSEQY
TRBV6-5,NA,ASSGPGGYEQY
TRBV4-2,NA,ASSQEREGWGQETQY
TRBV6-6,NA,ASSYAAQGAHYEQY
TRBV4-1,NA,ASSQVGRGEAQPQH
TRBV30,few,AWSAGQRAF
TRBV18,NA,ASSPGQRGFSGANVLT
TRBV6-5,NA,ASIGPGGDTQY
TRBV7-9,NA,ASSTGQARYEQY
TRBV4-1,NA,ASSHSIRIGRHSNQPQH
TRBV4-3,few,ASSQDISTPLH
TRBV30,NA,AWSVQRETEAF
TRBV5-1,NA,ASSYEQGYYEQY
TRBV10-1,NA,ARPRVPNQPQH
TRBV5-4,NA,ASSPTPAGGLDTQY
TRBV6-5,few,ASRRQVRSHEQY
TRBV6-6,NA,ASVRSVMSDTGELF
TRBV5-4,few,ASSANRGSGTDTQY
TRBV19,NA,ASSMARDRYGYT
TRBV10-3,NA,ATHLQMISSYNEQF
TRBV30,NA,AWSFNRGSEKLF
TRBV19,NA,ASSTDTTYGYT
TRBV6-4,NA,ASSRTGDSGANVLT
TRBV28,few,ASSLPTGRGEQF
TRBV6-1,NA,ASPQGAGNTIY
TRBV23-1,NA,ASSQGPGNYEQY
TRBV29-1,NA,SVEGYSRGRFGYT
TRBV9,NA,ASSVTGGSPGTDTQY
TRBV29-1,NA,SVGQGEETQY
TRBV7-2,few,ASSLSGTGIYEQY
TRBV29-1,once,SVEGSGLEAQY
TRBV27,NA,ASSINRGGTEAF
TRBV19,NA,ASSEDVRYEQY
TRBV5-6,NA,ASSFSGSGANVLT
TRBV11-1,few,ASSFEGIGTGELF
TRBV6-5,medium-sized,ASSRTGYNSPLH
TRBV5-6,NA,ASSLGEGYT
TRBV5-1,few,ASSLRTDSEAF
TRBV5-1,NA,ASHREPTTDTQY
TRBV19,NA,ATQPPLTGNTIY